This T cell receptor beta chain was identified during a study of T cell repertoires in cytomegalovirus infection. On the study more broadly: Carrying CMV and the relevant HLA type showed in public TCR beta signatures.

TCRdb recomputed calls from the reads with MiXCR, one row per CDR3 protein. The table has 480,000 or so distinct CDR3 sequences, about 11% seen once. This clonotype appeared a few times. Sequencing was performed on PBMCs. The source of this sequence is a human donor in good health (CMV status not recorded). Some clones in this sample may be carry-over from other donors' samples.

The CDR3 protein is CAIRGTSGANVLTF. The CDR3 bases are TGTGCCATCAGGGGGACTTCTGGGGCCAACGTCCTGACTTTC. The V call is TRBV10-3, the J call TRBJ2-6; TRBD2 is a possible D gene (6 bases). The length of the CDR3 is 14 residues. Germline-derived CDR1 and CDR2 are ENHRY and SYGVKD. Trimming pared 6 bases from V and 1 base from J, leaving 7 bases between.